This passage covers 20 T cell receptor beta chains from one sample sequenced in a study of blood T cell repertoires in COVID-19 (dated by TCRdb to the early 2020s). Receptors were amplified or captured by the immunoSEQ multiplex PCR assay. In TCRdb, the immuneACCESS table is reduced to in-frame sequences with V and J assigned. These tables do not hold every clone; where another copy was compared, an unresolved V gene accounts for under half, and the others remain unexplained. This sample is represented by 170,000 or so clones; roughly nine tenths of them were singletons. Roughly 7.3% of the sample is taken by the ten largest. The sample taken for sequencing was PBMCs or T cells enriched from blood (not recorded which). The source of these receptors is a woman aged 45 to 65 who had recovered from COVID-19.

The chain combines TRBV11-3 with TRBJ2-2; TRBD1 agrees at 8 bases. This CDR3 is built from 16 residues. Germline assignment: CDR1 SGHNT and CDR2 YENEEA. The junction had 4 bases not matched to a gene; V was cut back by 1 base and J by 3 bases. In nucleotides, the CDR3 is TGTGCCAGCAGCTTAGCAGGGGGCATATACACCGGGGAGCTGTTTTTT. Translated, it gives CASSLAGGIYTGELFF.

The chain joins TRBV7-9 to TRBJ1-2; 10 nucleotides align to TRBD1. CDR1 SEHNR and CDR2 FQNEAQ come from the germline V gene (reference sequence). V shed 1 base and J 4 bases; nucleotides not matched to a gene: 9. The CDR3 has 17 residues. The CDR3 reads CASSLERGTGAAYGYTF. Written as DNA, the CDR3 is TGTGCCAGCAGCTTAGAACGAGGGACAGGGGCGGCCTATGGCTACACCTTC.

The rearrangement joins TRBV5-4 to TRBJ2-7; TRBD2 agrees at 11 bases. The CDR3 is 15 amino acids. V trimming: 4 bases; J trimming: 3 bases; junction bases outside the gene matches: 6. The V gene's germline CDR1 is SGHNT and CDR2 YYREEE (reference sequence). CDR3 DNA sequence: TGTGCCAGCAGCCCACCCGGGACTAGCGGCTACGAGCAGTACTTC. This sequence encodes CASSPPGTSGYEQYF. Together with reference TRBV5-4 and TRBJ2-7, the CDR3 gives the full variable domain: ETGVTQSPTHLIKTRGQQVTLRCSSQSGHNTVSWYQQALGQGPQFIFQYYREEENGRGNFPPRFSGLQFPNYSSELNVNALELDDSALYLCASSPPGTSGYEQYFGPGTRLTVT.

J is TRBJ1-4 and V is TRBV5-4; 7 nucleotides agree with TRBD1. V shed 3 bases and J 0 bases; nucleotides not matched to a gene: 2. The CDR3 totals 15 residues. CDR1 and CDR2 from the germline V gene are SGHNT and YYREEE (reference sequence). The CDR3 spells CASSWDRATNEKLFF. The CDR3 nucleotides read TGTGCCAGCAGCTGGGACAGAGCAACTAATGAAAAACTGTTTTTT.

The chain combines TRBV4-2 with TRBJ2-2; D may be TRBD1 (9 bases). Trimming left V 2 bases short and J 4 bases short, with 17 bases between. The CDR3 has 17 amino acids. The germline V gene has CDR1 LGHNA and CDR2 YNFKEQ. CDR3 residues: CASSQRGGTGITGELFF. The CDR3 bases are TGTGCCAGCAGCCAACGGGGGGGGACAGGGATCACCGGGGAGCTGTTTTTT.

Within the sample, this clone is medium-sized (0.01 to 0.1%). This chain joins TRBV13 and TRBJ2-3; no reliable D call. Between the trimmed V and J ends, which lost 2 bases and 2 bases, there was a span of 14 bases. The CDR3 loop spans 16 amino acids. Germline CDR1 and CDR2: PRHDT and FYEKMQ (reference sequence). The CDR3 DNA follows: TGTGCCAGCAGCTTAAACTATCCTAATCCCACAGATACGCAGTATTTT. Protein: CASSLNYPNPTDTQYF.

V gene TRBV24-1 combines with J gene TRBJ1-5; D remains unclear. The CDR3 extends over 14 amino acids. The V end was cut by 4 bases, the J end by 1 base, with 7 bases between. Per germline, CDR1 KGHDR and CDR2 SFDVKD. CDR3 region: CATSDPESNQPQHF. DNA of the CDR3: TGTGCCACCAGTGACCCTGAGAGCAATCAGCCCCAGCATTTT.

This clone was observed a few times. CDR3 loop: CATRGGALVEAFF. The CDR3 DNA reads TGTGCCACCCGAGGGGGGGCTTTAGTTGAAGCTTTCTTT. The chain links TRBV19 to TRBJ1-1, with D possibly being TRBD1 (6 bases). Trimming took 10 bases from V and 7 from J, leaving 19 bases between them. The CDR3 covers 13 residues. Germline lookup yields CDR1 LNHDA and CDR2 SQIVND (reference sequence).

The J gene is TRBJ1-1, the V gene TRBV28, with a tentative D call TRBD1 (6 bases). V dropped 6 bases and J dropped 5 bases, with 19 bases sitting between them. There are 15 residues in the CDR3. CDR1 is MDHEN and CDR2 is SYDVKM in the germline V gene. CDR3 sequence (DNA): TGTGCCAGCAGCCCACGGAGAGGGGGGGGTACTGAAGCTTTCTTT. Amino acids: CASSPRRGGGTEAFF.

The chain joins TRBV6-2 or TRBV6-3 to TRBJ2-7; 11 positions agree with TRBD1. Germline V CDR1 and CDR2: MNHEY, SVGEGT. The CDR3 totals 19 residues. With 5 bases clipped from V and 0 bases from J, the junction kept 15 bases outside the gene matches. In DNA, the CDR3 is TGTGCCAGCAGTAACCGGACAGGGGGCGTGAGCGGGAGCTCCTACGAGCAGTACTTC. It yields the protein CASSNRTGGVSGSSYEQYF.

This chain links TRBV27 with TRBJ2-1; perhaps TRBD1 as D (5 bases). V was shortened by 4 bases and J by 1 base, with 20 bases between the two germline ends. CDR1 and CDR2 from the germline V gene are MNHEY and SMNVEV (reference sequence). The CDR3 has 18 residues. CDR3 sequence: CASSSAIGSQGSYNEQFF. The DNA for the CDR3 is TGTGCCAGCAGTTCTGCCATAGGGTCCCAGGGATCCTACAATGAGCAGTTCTTC.

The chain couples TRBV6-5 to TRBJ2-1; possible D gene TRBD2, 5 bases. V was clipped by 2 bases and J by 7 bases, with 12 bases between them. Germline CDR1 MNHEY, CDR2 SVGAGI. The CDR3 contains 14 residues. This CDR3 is CASSYKTGTNEQFF. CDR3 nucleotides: TGTGCCAGCAGTTACAAAACGGGAACAAATGAGCAGTTCTTC.

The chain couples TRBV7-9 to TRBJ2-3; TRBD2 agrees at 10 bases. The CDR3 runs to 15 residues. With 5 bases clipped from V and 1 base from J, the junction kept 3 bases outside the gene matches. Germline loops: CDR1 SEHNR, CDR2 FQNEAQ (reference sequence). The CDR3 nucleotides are TGTGCCAGCAGCCGAGGGACTAGCGGCACAGATACGCAGTATTTT. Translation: CASSRGTSGTDTQYF.

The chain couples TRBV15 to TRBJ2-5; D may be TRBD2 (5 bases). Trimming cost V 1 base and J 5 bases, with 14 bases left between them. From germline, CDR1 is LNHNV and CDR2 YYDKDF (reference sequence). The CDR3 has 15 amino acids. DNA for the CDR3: TGTGCCACCAGCAGAGGAACGGGAATCGGGGAGACCCAGTACTTC. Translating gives CATSRGTGIGETQYF.

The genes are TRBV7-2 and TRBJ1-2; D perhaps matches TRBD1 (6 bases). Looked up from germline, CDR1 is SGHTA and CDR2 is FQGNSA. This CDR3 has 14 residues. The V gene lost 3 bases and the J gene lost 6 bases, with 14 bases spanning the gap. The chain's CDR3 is CASSFQGSKNGYTF. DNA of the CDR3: TGTGCCAGCAGCTTCCAGGGGTCGAAAAATGGCTACACCTTC. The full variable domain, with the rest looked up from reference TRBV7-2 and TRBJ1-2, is GAGVSQSPSNKVTEKGKDVELRCDPISGHTALYWYRQSLGQGLEFLIYFQGNSAPDKSGLPSDRFSAERTGGSVSTLTIQRTQQEDSAVYLCASSFQGSKNGYTFGSGTRLTVV.

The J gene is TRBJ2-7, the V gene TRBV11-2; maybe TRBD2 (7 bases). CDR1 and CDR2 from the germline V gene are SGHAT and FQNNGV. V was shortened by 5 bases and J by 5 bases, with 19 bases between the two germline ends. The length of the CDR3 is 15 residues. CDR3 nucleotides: TGTGCCAGCAGCCCTGGGGGGGCAGGGCTCCACGAGCAGTACTTC. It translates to CASSPGGAGLHEQYF.

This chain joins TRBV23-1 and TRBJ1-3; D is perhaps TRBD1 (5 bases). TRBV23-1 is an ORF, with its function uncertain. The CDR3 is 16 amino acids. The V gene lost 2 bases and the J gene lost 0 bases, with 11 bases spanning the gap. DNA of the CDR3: TGCGCCAGCAGTCAAGCCGGGGGTAACTCTGGAAACACCATATATTTT. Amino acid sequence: CASSQAGGNSGNTIYF.

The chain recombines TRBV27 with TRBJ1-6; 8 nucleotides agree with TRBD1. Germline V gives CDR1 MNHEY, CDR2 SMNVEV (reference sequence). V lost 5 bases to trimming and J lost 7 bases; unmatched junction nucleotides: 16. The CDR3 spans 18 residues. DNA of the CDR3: TGTGCCAGCAGTCCACACATTGCACGACAGGGGCAAAATTCACCCCTCCACTTT. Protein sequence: CASSPHIARQGQNSPLHF.

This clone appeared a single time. CDR3: CASKSLLRGQGNTGELFF. CDR3 sequence (DNA): TGTGCCAGCAAAAGTTTGTTAAGGGGGCAGGGGAACACCGGGGAGCTGTTTTTT. V is TRBV12-1 and J is TRBJ2-2; no check of the table's D call, TRBD1, against the DNA was made. TRBV12-1 is an annotated pseudogene. The CDR3 sequence is 18 residues long.

The CDR3 sequence is CASSFSGSVNTQYF. CDR3 nucleotides: TGTGCCAGCAGCTTTAGCGGGAGTGTCAATACGCAGTATTTT. The rearrangement links TRBV5-4 to TRBJ2-3, with 9 bases fitting TRBD2. CDR1 is SGHNT, CDR2 YYREEE, per germline (reference sequence). V shed 2 bases, J shed 7 bases, and the junction held 5 bases outside the gene matches. The CDR3 length is 14 residues.